One T cell receptor (beta chain) is described in this entry. Its antigen remains unidentified. V lost 4 bases to trimming and J lost 2 bases, with 9 bases between them. The CDR3 extends over 14 amino acids. Germline values: CDR1 LNHDA, CDR2 SQIVND (reference sequence). This entry comes from a study of T cell responses to AZD1222 COVID-19 vaccine. The wider study: Whether given at about 4 or about 12 weeks, second doses were pooled.

General study points: Only a handful of AZD1222 recipients were seropositive at baseline. Nearly half of unique spike-specific TCRs reportedly avoided B.1.351 and B.1.1.7 mutated regions.

Libraries were prepared by immunoSEQ multiplex PCR; TCRdb keeps only in-frame clonotypes and omits some of them. The sample yields some 50,000 clones, about four fifths seen once. This clonotype originated in an adult in good health. The chain is built from TRBV19 and TRBJ1-3; the D is unclear. Sequenced material: peripheral blood, taken on day 0 of AZD1222 vaccination. The CDR3 sequence is CASSNVETGNTIYF. The CDR3 coding sequence is TGTGCCAGTAGTAACGTGGAGACTGGAAACACCATATATTTT.